One and the same sample provided the 25 T cell receptor beta chains below, sequenced in a study of shared clonotypes between healthy human individuals. The protocol was immunoSEQ multiplex PCR, while the TCRdb copy is restricted to in-frame clones and leaves out a portion. Of 2 million to 2.5 million clones listed, about 94% are singletons. Sequences were obtained from naive CD4+ T cells sorted from blood. Documented subset: CD45RA+ positively selected. These receptors all stem from a young man in good health.

Worth noting for this clone: This sample also contains other DNA sequences that code for the same CDR3. J is TRBJ2-5 and V is TRBV4-1; tentatively, D is TRBD1 (6 bases). This CDR3 contains 14 residues. V lost 1 base to trimming and J lost 5 bases, with 11 bases between them. Germline V gene lookup returns CDR1 MGHRA and CDR2 YSYEKL. CDR3 protein: CASSQAGARETQYF. The CDR3 DNA reads as TGCGCCAGCAGCCAAGCAGGGGCTCGGGAGACCCAGTACTTC.

The J gene is TRBJ2-3, the V gene TRBV6-6; weak D call: TRBD1 (5 bases). Deletions cut 5 bases from V and 5 bases from J, with 14 bases between. CDR3 size: 14 residues. CDR1 and CDR2 (germline): MNHNY, SVGAGI (reference sequence). The CDR3 DNA is TGTGCCAGCAGTGACCCAGGGTGGGAAGATACGCAGTATTTT. Its translation: CASSDPGWEDTQYF.

As DNA, the CDR3 is TGTGCCAGCAGCTTCTCGAGGGCTTACAATGAGCAGTTCTTC. Its translation: CASSFSRAYNEQFF. The rearrangement joins TRBV11-1 to TRBJ2-1, with D perhaps matching TRBD2 (5 bases). The CDR3 runs 14 residues. Germline V gene lookup returns CDR1 SGHAT and CDR2 FQDESV (reference sequence). V was pared by 3 bases and J by 4 bases, with 10 bases between.

The chain couples TRBV5-1 to TRBJ2-7; the D gene is possibly TRBD1 (6 bases). Per the germline V gene, CDR1 is SGHRS and CDR2 is YFSETQ. This CDR3 has 15 residues. V shed 0 bases and J shed 3 bases, with 13 bases lying between them. The CDR3 loop reads CASSLEGDILYEQYF. The CDR3 DNA reads as TGCGCCAGCAGCTTGGAGGGGGATATCCTCTACGAGCAGTACTTC.

The V and J genes are TRBV6-5 and TRBJ1-6; D gene unclear. Looked up from germline, CDR1 is MNHEY and CDR2 is SVGAGI. This CDR3 contains 14 residues. V shed 6 bases and J shed 7 bases, with 13 bases lying between them. CDR3 nucleotide sequence: TGTGCCAGCAGCCCCGCAACAGACAATTCACCCCTCCACTTT. Amino acid sequence: CASSPATDNSPLHF.

V usage is TRBV7-9 and J usage is TRBJ2-7, with 7 bases lining up with TRBD1. V shed 4 bases, J shed 3 bases, and the junction held 6 bases outside the gene matches. Germline-derived CDR1 and CDR2 are SEHNR and FQNEAQ (reference sequence). The CDR3 runs to 14 residues. This CDR3 is CASSSQGEIYEQYF. CDR3 nucleotides: TGTGCCAGCAGCTCCCAGGGGGAGATCTACGAGCAGTACTTC.

The chain combines TRBV19 with TRBJ2-6; no definite D call. V was cut by 10 bases and J by 0 bases, with 7 bases left in between. Germline V gives CDR1 LNHDA, CDR2 SQIVND (reference sequence). The CDR3 is 13 amino acids. In DNA form, the CDR3 reads TGTGCCACAGGACCCTCTGGGGCCAACGTCCTGACTTTC. Encoded protein: CATGPSGANVLTF.

This clone was found a few times. V gene TRBV30 combines with J gene TRBJ2-3; 8 bases are shared with TRBD2. Germline-derived CDR1 and CDR2 are GTSNPN and SVGIG (reference sequence). Trimming cost V 8 bases and J 6 bases; bases outside gene matches: 10. CDR3 size: 13 residues. CDR3 sequence (DNA): TGTGCCGGCTGCCCGCGGGGGGACGATACGCAGTATTTT. This gives the protein CAGCPRGDDTQYF.

As DNA, the CDR3 is TGTGCCATCAGGCCGGGACAGGGAACTGAAGCTTTCTTT. Translated: CAIRPGQGTEAFF. The chain employs TRBV10-3 and TRBJ1-1; 9 bases line up with TRBD1. The germline CDR1 and CDR2 sequences are ENHRY and SYGVKD. CDR3 length equals 13 residues. With V trimmed by 6 bases and J by 5 bases, 4 bases remained unmatched.

The chain uses TRBV13 and TRBJ1-6, with 10 bases that match TRBD1. Germline CDR1 reads PRHDT; CDR2 reads FYEKMQ (reference sequence). The V and J ends lost 5 bases and 8 bases, in that order; junction bases with no gene match: 3. CDR3 length: 14 amino acids. The CDR3 DNA follows: TGTGCCAGCAGCAGGACAGGGGGGGATTCACCCCTCCACTTT. Its translation: CASSRTGGDSPLHF.

As concerns this clone: This specimen includes other DNA sequences encoding the same CDR3. The chain joins TRBV6-4 to TRBJ1-5, with unresolved D. The CDR3 extends over 13 amino acids. With 4 bases removed from V and 1 base from J, the gap between germline ends came to 5 bases. From germline, CDR1 is MRHNA and CDR2 SNTAGT. The CDR3 bases are TGTGCCAGCAGTGCCGAGAGCAATCAGCCCCAGCATTTT. Amino acids: CASSAESNQPQHF.

The CDR3 here is CASRTGLGETQYF. The DNA for the CDR3 is TGCGCCAGCAGAACTGGGTTAGGAGAGACCCAGTACTTC. The rearrangement uses TRBV5-1 and TRBJ2-5; D not certain. Per the germline V gene, CDR1 is SGHRS and CDR2 is YFSETQ. V was trimmed by 5 bases and J by 4 bases, leaving 12 bases between them. The CDR3 is 13 residues long.

Turning to this clone: Other DNA variants within this sample encode the same CDR3. The chain has TRBV5-1 and TRBJ2-7, with D perhaps matching TRBD1 (6 bases). This CDR3 spans 14 amino acids. Trimming pared 2 bases from V and 0 bases from J, leaving 9 bases between. Germline CDR1 reads SGHRS; CDR2 reads YFSETQ. The CDR3 DNA follows: TGCGCCAGCAGCTTAGGACAGACCTCCTACGAGCAGTACTTC. Translating it yields CASSLGQTSYEQYF.

This sequence joins TRBV2 and TRBJ2-4; the match to TRBD1 covers 8 bases. V trimming: 3 bases; J trimming: 9 bases; junction bases outside the gene matches: 4. In germline, CDR1 is SNHLY, CDR2 FYNNEI. There are 13 residues in the CDR3. CDR3 amino acids: CASSDQQGGIQYF. CDR3 bases: TGTGCCAGCAGTGACCAACAGGGGGGCATTCAGTACTTC.

The chain recombines TRBV6-1 with TRBJ1-4; D possibly corresponds to TRBD1 (6 bases). The V gene's germline CDR1 is MNHNS and CDR2 SASEGT. The CDR3 is made up of 14 amino acids. V dropped 10 bases and J dropped 5 bases, with 17 bases sitting between them. The CDR3 region is CAILPGQLNEKLFF. For the CDR3, the DNA is TGTGCCATTCTACCAGGACAGCTGAATGAAAAACTGTTTTTT.

The V gene is TRBV6-5, the J gene TRBJ2-1; TRBD2 is a possible D gene (5 bases). The CDR3 contains 15 residues. The germline V gene has CDR1 MNHEY and CDR2 SVGAGI. V lost 6 bases and J lost 4, with 16 bases in between. The CDR3 loop reads CASRLSANLYNEQFF. CDR3 DNA: TGTGCCAGCAGACTTAGCGCGAACTTGTACAATGAGCAGTTCTTC.

The chain uses TRBV11-1 and TRBJ2-4; D perhaps matches TRBD2 (7 bases). CDR1 and CDR2 (germline): SGHAT, FQDESV (reference sequence). The CDR3 runs to 13 residues. V lost 3 bases to trimming and J lost 7 bases, with 10 bases between them. The CDR3, as DNA: TGTGCCAGCAGCTTTCGGGGGGCCAACATTCAGTACTTC. This sequence encodes CASSFRGANIQYF.

The CDR3, as DNA: TGTGCCAGCAGTGAAGATTGGGGCAGGGGGAACTATGGCTACACCTTC. Amino acid sequence: CASSEDWGRGNYGYTF. The chain couples TRBV6-1 to TRBJ1-2; 7 nucleotides line up with TRBD1. Germline V lookup: CDR1 MNHNS, CDR2 SASEGT. The ends lost 1 base at V and 2 bases at J; junction bases unmatched: 7. The CDR3 runs to 16 residues.

CDR3 in DNA: TGCAGCGTCTCAGAGGGGGCAGGGGAGACCCAGTACTTC. Protein product: CSVSEGAGETQYF. The V call is TRBV29-1, the J call TRBJ2-5; 7 bases line up with TRBD1. The germline CDR1 and CDR2 sequences are SQVTM and ANQGSEA. The CDR3 extends over 13 amino acids. The trim removed 6 bases at V and 5 bases at J, leaving 9 bases unmatched.

As regards this clone: Other DNA sequences in this specimen translate into the identical CDR3. The chain couples TRBV5-1 to TRBJ2-5; no definite D call. Germline loops: CDR1 SGHRS, CDR2 YFSETQ. The CDR3 covers 13 residues. Trimming cost V 4 bases and J 2 bases, with 9 bases left between them. The CDR3 loop is CASSLNTQETQYF. CDR3 DNA: TGCGCCAGCAGCCTAAACACGCAAGAGACCCAGTACTTC.

The chain has TRBV30 and TRBJ1-2; TRBD1 matches 8 bases. The ends lost 7 bases at V and 2 bases at J; junction bases unmatched: 12. CDR1 and CDR2 from the germline V gene are GTSNPN and SVGIG (reference sequence). The CDR3 runs 15 residues. This CDR3 reads CASRQGLNGNYGYTF. The CDR3 nucleotides read TGTGCCTCCCGACAGGGGCTAAATGGGAACTATGGCTACACCTTC.

The genes are TRBV10-1 and TRBJ1-4; no clear D gene. Germline CDR1 reads WNHNN; CDR2 reads SYGVQD (reference sequence). The CDR3 is 13 amino acids. Trimming left V 2 bases short and J 11 bases short, with 12 bases between. The CDR3 DNA reads as TGCGCCAGCAGTGAGCTCCAGCAGGCCAAACTGTTTTTT. Its translation is CASSELQQAKLFF.

V usage is TRBV6-5 and J usage is TRBJ2-2, with a tentative D call TRBD1 (6 bases). Germline lookup yields CDR1 MNHEY and CDR2 SVGAGI. Deletions cut 2 bases from V and 2 bases from J, with 12 bases between. The CDR3 loop spans 16 amino acids. The CDR3: CASSYPRTANTGELFF. CDR3 coding DNA: TGTGCCAGCAGTTACCCTAGGACAGCTAACACCGGGGAGCTGTTTTTT.

This chain joins TRBV7-9 and TRBJ2-1; 8 bases are a match to TRBD2. V lost 3 bases and J lost 6; bases outside the gene matches: 10. Germline lookup yields CDR1 SEHNR and CDR2 FQNEAQ (reference sequence). This CDR3 is built from 16 residues. In DNA form, the CDR3 reads TGTGCCAGCAGCTTTAGCGGGGCCTCCGTCGGCAATGAGCAGTTCTTC. It encodes CASSFSGASVGNEQFF.

V is TRBV25-1 and J is TRBJ2-3; TRBD2 matches at 8 bases. Germline V gene lookup returns CDR1 MGHDK and CDR2 SYGVNS. V lost 3 bases to trimming and J lost 1 base; unmatched junction nucleotides: 9. CDR3 length: 17 amino acids. The chain's CDR3 is CASSDPLSGGRTDTQYF. CDR3 sequence (DNA): TGTGCCAGCAGTGACCCCCTAAGCGGGGGCCGCACAGATACGCAGTATTTT.